The clone carrying this T cell receptor (beta chain) was seen just once. The antigen is not known. The data are from a study of T-cell memory formation after mild COVID-19. For the study at large: Largely, the TCR clusters proved donor specific. Study-wide findings and caveats: A second wave expanding day 15 to 37 was CD4+-biased; contracting clones were balanced. Pre-infection memory already had some responding clones, implying cross-reactive memory joined.

Per the germline V gene, CDR1 is SGHAT and CDR2 is FQNNGV. V was cut by 6 bases and J by 7 bases, with 19 bases left in between. The CDR3 consists of 15 residues. TCRdb processed the 5' RACE reads anew with MiXCR; each CDR3 protein has one entry. The sample yields hundreds of thousands of distinct CDR3 sequences, approximately 15% seen once. This sequence joins TRBV11-2 and TRBJ2-4, with D tentatively TRBD1 (5 bases). This sequence originates from a man aged 18 to 30 who had mild COVID-19 (a few samples of this study predate the infection). Cell type and time point are not known. The source material was PBMCs or a T cell subset sorted from them (not recorded which). CDR3 in amino acids: CASRPNQGDGNIQYF. The CDR3, as DNA: TGTGCCAGCAGACCGAACCAGGGCGACGGGAACATTCAGTACTTC.